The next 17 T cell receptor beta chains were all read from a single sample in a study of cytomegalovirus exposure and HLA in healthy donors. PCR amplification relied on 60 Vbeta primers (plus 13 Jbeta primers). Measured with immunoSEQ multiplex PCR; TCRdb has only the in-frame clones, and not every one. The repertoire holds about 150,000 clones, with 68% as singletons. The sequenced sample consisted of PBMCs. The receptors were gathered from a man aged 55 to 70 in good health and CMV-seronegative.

CDR3 sequence (DNA): TGTGCCAGCAGTCTGCGGACAGGTCCTAATCAGCCCCAGCATTTT. It yields the protein CASSLRTGPNQPQHF. The V call is TRBV28, the J call TRBJ1-5, with 7 positions matching TRBD1. The length of the CDR3 is 15 residues. Trimming at V came to 5 bases and at J to 4 bases, leaving 8 bases not matched to a gene. Germline CDR1 MDHEN, CDR2 SYDVKM.

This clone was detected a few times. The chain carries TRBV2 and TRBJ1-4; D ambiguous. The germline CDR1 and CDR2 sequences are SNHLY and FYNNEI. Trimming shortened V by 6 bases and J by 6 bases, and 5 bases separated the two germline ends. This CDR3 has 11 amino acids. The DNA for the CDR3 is TGTGCCAGCAGCGGTTATGAAAAACTGTTTTTT. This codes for CASSGYEKLFF. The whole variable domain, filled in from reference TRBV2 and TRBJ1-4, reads EPEVTQTPSHQVTQMGQEVILRCVPISNHLYFYWYRQILGQKVEFLVSFYNNEISEKSEIFDDQFSVERPDGSNFTLKIRSTKLEDSAMYFCASSGYEKLFFGSGTQLSVL.

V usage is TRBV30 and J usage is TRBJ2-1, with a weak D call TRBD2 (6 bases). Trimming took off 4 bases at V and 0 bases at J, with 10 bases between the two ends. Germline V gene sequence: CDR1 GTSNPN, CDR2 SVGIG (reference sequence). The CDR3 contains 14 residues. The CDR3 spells CAWKVGGSYNEQFF. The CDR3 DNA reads TGTGCCTGGAAGGTGGGAGGCTCCTACAATGAGCAGTTCTTC.

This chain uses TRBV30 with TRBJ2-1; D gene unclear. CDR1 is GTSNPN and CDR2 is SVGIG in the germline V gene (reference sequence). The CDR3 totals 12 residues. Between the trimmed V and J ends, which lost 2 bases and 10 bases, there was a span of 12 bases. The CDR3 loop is CAWSPTSSEQFF. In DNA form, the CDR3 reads TGTGCCTGGAGTCCTACCTCCTCCGAGCAGTTCTTC.

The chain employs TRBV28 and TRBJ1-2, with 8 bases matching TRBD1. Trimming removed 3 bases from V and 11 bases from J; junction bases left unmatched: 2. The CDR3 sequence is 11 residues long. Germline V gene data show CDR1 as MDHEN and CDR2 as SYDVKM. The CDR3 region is CASSLDRAYTF. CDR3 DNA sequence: TGTGCCAGCAGTTTGGACAGGGCTTACACCTTC.

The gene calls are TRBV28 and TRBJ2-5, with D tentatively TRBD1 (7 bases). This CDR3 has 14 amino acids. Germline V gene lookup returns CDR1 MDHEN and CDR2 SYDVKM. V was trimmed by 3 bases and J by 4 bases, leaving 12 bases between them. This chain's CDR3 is CASSFRQGLETQYF. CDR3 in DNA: TGTGCCAGCAGTTTCAGACAGGGACTAGAGACCCAGTACTTC. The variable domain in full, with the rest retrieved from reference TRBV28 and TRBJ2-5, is DVKVTQSSRYLVKRTGEKVFLECVQDMDHENMFWYRQDPGLGLRLIYFSYDVKMKEKGDIPEGYSVSREKKERFSLILESASTNQTSMYLCASSFRQGLETQYFGPGTRLLVL.

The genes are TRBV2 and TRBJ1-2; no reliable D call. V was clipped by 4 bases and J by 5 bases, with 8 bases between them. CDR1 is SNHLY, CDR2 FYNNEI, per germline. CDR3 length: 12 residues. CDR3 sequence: CASSATGYGYTF. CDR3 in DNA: TGTGCCAGCAGTGCGACGGGTTATGGCTACACCTTC.

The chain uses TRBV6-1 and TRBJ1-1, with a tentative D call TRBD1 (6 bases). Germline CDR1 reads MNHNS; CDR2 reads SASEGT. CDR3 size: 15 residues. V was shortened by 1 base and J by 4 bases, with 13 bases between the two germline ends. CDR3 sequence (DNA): TGTGCCAGCAGTGAAGAAGGGGGTAGGGGCACTGAAGCTTTCTTT. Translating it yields CASSEEGGRGTEAFF.

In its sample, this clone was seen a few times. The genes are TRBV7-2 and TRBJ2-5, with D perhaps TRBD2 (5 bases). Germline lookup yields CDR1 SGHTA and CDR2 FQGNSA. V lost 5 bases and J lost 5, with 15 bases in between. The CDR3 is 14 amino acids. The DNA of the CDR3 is TGTGCCAGCAGCCGGTCGCATAGGGAGGAGACCCAGTACTTC. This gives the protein CASSRSHREETQYF.

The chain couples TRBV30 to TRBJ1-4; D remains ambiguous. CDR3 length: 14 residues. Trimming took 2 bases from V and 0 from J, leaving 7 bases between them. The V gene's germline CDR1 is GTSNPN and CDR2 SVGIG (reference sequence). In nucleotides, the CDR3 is TGTGCCTGGAGTCGAGACTCAACTAATGAAAAACTGTTTTTT. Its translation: CAWSRDSTNEKLFF.

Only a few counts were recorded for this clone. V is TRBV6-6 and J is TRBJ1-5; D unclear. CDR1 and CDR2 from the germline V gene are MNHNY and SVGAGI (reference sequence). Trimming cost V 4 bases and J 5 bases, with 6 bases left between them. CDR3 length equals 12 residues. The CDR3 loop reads CASSFLYQPQHF. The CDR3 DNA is TGTGCCAGCAGTTTCCTTTATCAGCCCCAGCATTTT.

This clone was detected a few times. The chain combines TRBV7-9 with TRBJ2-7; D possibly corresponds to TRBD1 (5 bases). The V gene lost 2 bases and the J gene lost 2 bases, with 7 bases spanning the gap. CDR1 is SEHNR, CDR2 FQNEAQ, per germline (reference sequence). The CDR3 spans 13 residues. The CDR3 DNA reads TGTGCCAGCAGCTTACAGGGCGCCTACGAGCAGTACTTC. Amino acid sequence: CASSLQGAYEQYF.

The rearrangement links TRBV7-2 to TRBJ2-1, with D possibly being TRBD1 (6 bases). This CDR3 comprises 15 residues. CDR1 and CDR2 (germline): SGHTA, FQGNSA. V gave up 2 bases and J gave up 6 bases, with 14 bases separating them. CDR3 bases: TGTGCCAGCAGCTTATGGGTGCTAGGGGGCAATGAGCAGTTCTTC. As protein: CASSLWVLGGNEQFF.

CDR3 amino acids: CASSVQASKYF. The DNA for the CDR3 is TGTGCCAGCAGTGTCCAGGCCTCAAAGTACTTC. The V gene is TRBV2, the J gene TRBJ2-7, with D hard to call. CDR1 is SNHLY, CDR2 FYNNEI, per germline. The V end was cut by 4 bases, the J end by 11 bases, with 12 bases between. This CDR3 contains 11 residues.

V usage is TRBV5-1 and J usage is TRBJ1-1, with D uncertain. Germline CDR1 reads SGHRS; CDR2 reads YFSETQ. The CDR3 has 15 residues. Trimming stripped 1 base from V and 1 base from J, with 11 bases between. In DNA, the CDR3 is TGCGCCAGCAGCTTGACCCGAAGCGAGAACACTGAAGCTTTCTTT. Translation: CASSLTRSENTEAFF.

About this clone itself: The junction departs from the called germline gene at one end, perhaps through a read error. CDR3 region: CASGSTGLLHF. CDR3 DNA sequence: TGTGCCAGCGGTTCCACGGGACTACTGCACTTC. The chain recombines TRBV6-6 with TRBJ2-5; TRBD2 matches 7 bases. Germline values: CDR1 MNHNY, CDR2 SVGAGI (reference sequence). This CDR3 has 11 residues.

The CDR3: CASSRPQGPNEQYF. Written as DNA, the CDR3 is TGTGCCAGCAGTCGACCACAGGGACCGAACGAGCAGTACTTC. The chain couples TRBV6-5 to TRBJ2-7; D possibly corresponds to TRBD1 (6 bases). The CDR3 covers 14 residues. Germline CDR1 MNHEY, CDR2 SVGAGI. V dropped 5 bases and J dropped 5 bases, with 16 bases sitting between them.